This passage covers 6 T cell receptor beta chains from one sample sequenced in a study of breast tumors, draining lymph nodes, adjacent tissues. One entry per CDR3 protein, called by TCRdb with MiXCR from the multiplex PCR reads. The table shows 130,000 or so distinct CDR3 sequences, with 20% to 25% occurring only once. The lymph nodes were axillary draining lymph nodes from breast cancer patients. Sequencing was performed on axillary lymph node tissue. The receptors stem from a female donor with breast cancer. Some clones in this sample may be carry-over from other donors' samples.

In regard to this clonotype: A read error may explain this, as a much larger clone is one base away. This chain links TRBV19 with TRBJ1-3; D unclear. This CDR3 is built from 15 residues. The ends were cut back, 6 bases at V and 0 bases at J, with 12 bases in the middle. Germline V gene lookup returns CDR1 LNHDA and CDR2 SQIVND (reference sequence). CDR3 sequence: CASSRLAPSGNTIYF. For the CDR3, the DNA is TGTGCCAGTAGCCGACTCGCTCCCTCTGGAAACACCATATATTTT. The whole variable domain, remainder taken from reference TRBV19 and TRBJ1-3, is DGGITQSPKYLFRKEGQNVTLSCEQNLNHDAMYWYRQDPGQGLRLIYYSQIVNDFQKGDIAEGYSVSREKKESFPLTVTSAQKNPTAFYLCASSRLAPSGNTIYFGEGSWLTVV.

A remark on this clonotype: Being one base from a much bigger clone, this may be a read error. The chain has TRBV14 and TRBJ1-4; no definite D call. The CDR3 spans 16 residues. CDR1 is SGHDN, CDR2 FVKESK, per germline. V dropped 1 base and J dropped 4 bases, with 13 bases sitting between them. Here the CDR3 DNA reads TGTGCCAGCAGCCAAGGACTGAGTGCAATTAATGAAAAACTGTTTTTT. This gives the protein CASSQGLSAINEKLFF.

About this clonotype: A read error is possible here, since a much larger clone lies one base away. The chain is built from TRBV28 and TRBJ2-7, with 7 bases that match TRBD2. The CDR3 has 15 residues. Germline loops: CDR1 MDHEN, CDR2 SYDVKM. After removal of 3 bases from V and 8 bases from J, the junction contained 13 bases not matched to a gene. This chain's CDR3 is CASSFYAGARYKQYF. The CDR3 bases are TGTGCCAGCAGTTTCTATGCGGGAGCGAGGTACAAGCAGTACTTC.

About this clonotype: A much more abundant neighbour one base away suggests this may be a read error. The chain recombines TRBV29-1 with TRBJ1-5; TRBD1 matches 7 bases. V was clipped by 7 bases and J by 7 bases; unmatched bases: 16. This CDR3 spans 15 amino acids. The V gene's germline CDR1 is SQVTM and CDR2 ANQGSEA. The CDR3 region has the DNA TGCAGCGGGGATTTCGGGATAGGGGGCAGGCAGCCCCAGCATTTT. Translating it yields CSGDFGIGGRQPQHF.

This rearrangement joins TRBV5-1 to TRBJ2-6, with D perhaps matching TRBD1 (5 bases). The V gene's germline CDR1 is SGHRS and CDR2 YFSETQ. Trimming stripped 0 bases from V and 2 bases from J, with 12 bases between. The CDR3 is 17 residues long. CDR3 loop: CASSLGGAAAGANVLTF. CDR3 DNA sequence: TGCGCCAGCAGCTTGGGGGGCGCGGCGGCTGGGGCCAACGTCCTGACTTTC.

The CDR3 is CASSQRSIQETQYF. CDR3 sequence (DNA): TGTGCCAGCAGCCAGCGGTCCATCCAAGAGACCCAGTACTTC. The V gene is TRBV3-1, the J gene TRBJ2-5; D is unclear. The CDR3 contains 14 residues. V lost 3 bases and J 1 base, leaving 9 bases between the germline ends. CDR1 is LGHDT and CDR2 is YNNKEL in the germline V gene (reference sequence).